This entry features one TCR beta chain sequence. This entry belongs to a study of blood T cell repertoires in COVID-19. Looking at the study overall: PBMCs, B-cell-depleted T cells, or T cells provided the cDNA or gDNA that made up the material.

Allocation to cohorts depended on clinical history reported by the participants. Using immunoSEQ multiplex PCR, the repertoire was profiled, and TCRdb retains in-frame clones only, with some absent. The sample records around 200,000 clones, roughly 90% being singletons. The TCR comes from a woman aged 45-60 years in a cohort exposed to, infected with or recovered from COVID-19 (not recorded which). The sample consisted of PBMCs or T cells enriched from blood (not recorded which).

CDR3 DNA sequence: TGTGCCAGCAGCTTGGGACTAGCGGGGGACGGGGAGACCCAGTACTTC. Protein: CASSLGLAGDGETQYF. The chain links TRBV5-5 to TRBJ2-5; 12 positions agree with TRBD2. The CDR3 has 16 amino acids. Germline CDR1 and CDR2: SGHKS and YYEKEE (reference sequence). The junction had 5 bases not matched to a gene; V was cut back by 0 bases and J by 5 bases.